This entry is about one T cell receptor (beta chain). Its antigen is still unknown. It was CD45RO-negative cells, positively selected for CCR7, that made up naive CD8 cells, with terminally differentiated effector memory CD45RA+ cells excluded. Sequencing used immunoSEQ multiplex PCR; TCRdb keeps in-frame clones, though not all of them. Of over 800,000 clones listed, roughly 92% are singletons. The sample originates from a study of shared clonotypes between healthy human individuals. General study results and limits: Larger richness was generally estimated for naive than memory subsets.

The CDR3 has 12 residues. Trimming cost V 10 bases and J 4 bases; bases outside gene matches: 7. The germline gives CDR1 MDHEN, CDR2 SYDVKM. V is TRBV28 and J is TRBJ2-7; 7 nucleotides align to TRBD1. The receptor was isolated from a man aged 25 to 40 in good health. The sequencing input was naive CD8+ T cells sorted from blood. DNA for the CDR3: TGTGCCATTAACAGGGGTACTTACGAGCAGTACTTC. As protein: CAINRGTYEQYF.